This T cell receptor beta chain was sequenced during a study of cytomegalovirus exposure and HLA in healthy donors. General study results and limits: An analysis that came later showed most CMV-associated TCR beta chains appearing HLA-restricted. Three chains linked to CMV were shown in vitro to be specific for CMV antigens. Earlier analysis looked at TCR beta V segments, and most were productive about 87% or about 30% of the time. Cytomegalovirus status was reportedly diagnosed by the classifier with high specificity and sensitivity.

With regard to this clone: Its antigen is unidentified.

Trimming at V came to 4 bases and at J to 2 bases, leaving 5 bases not matched to a gene. The germline V gene encodes CDR1 SGHRS and CDR2 YFSETQ. The CDR3 extends over 15 amino acids. Primers for the PCR totalled 60 Vbeta and 13 Jbeta. The data were produced by immunoSEQ multiplex PCR, yet TCRdb's version contains in-frame clones alone and is incomplete. Of hundreds of thousands of clones listed, around four fifths were seen once; the top ten hold 0.58%. The sample comprised PBMCs. The J gene is TRBJ2-2, the V gene TRBV5-1, with 7 bases aligning to TRBD2. The clonotype originates from a woman aged 40 to 50 in good health and CMV-seronegative. The CDR3 DNA sequence: TGCGCCAGCAGCCCTGGACTAGAAAACACCGGGGAGCTGTTTTTT. The encoded protein is CASSPGLENTGELFF.